Listed here are 14 T cell receptor beta chains from one sample, sequenced in a study of cytotoxic CD8 clonotypes in ibrutinib-treated CLL. Libraries were prepared by immunoSEQ multiplex PCR; TCRdb keeps only in-frame clonotypes and omits some of them. The sample carries roughly 70,000 clones, over 75% recorded once. Sample: PBMCs, taken at disease progression, from a patient treated with ibrutinib. The receptors were sampled from a human donor with chronic lymphocytic leukemia.

V and J are TRBV6-1 and TRBJ2-1, with D hard to call. The CDR3 has 12 amino acids. The V end was cut by 4 bases, the J end by 10 bases, with 11 bases between. The germline V gene has CDR1 MNHNS and CDR2 SASEGT. The CDR3 loop is CASSARLGEQFF. CDR3 nucleotide sequence: TGTGCCAGCAGTGCCCGACTTGGGGAGCAGTTCTTC.

V usage is TRBV7-3 and J usage is TRBJ1-2; the D gene is possibly TRBD1 (5 bases). Germline V lookup: CDR1 SGHTA, CDR2 FQGTGA. The CDR3 loop spans 13 amino acids. V lost 6 bases and J lost 6, with 14 bases in between. The CDR3 here is CASSHQGGDGYTF. Here the CDR3 DNA reads TGTGCCAGCAGTCATCAGGGTGGTGATGGCTACACCTTC.

This chain joins TRBV6-1 and TRBJ1-2, with 7 bases that match TRBD1. V lost 6 bases to trimming and J lost 6 bases; unmatched junction nucleotides: 7. The CDR3 covers 13 residues. Looked up from germline, CDR1 is MNHNS and CDR2 is SASEGT. The CDR3 nucleotides read TGTGCCAGCAGGATGACAGGGAAGGATGGCTACACCTTC. This gives the protein CASRMTGKDGYTF.

For this clone: This clone may be a read error of a much larger clone one base away. The chain recombines TRBV5-1 with TRBJ2-5; D gene ambiguous. The assigned J gene may be wrong: the sequence end matches TRBJ2-7 better. The CDR3 covers 11 residues. CDR1 and CDR2 (germline): SGHRS, YFSETQ. CDR3 sequence reads: CASTSGGEQYF. DNA of the CDR3: TGCGCCAGCACCTCTGGTGGCGAGCAGTACTTC.

The chain couples TRBV6-1 to TRBJ2-7; D is perhaps TRBD2 (5 bases). V shed 1 base and J shed 3 bases, with 13 bases lying between them. The germline V gene has CDR1 MNHNS and CDR2 SASEGT. The CDR3 loop spans 15 amino acids. CDR3 sequence (DNA): TGTGCCAGCAGTGAAGGGACTGGCGCCTTCTACGAGCAGTACTTC. Its protein product is CASSEGTGAFYEQYF.

V gene TRBV15 combines with J gene TRBJ1-2; TRBD1 aligns across 7 bases. CDR1 is LNHNV and CDR2 is YYDKDF in the germline V gene (reference sequence). The CDR3 is 14 amino acids. V lost 0 bases, J lost 2 bases, and 0 bases stayed unmatched. DNA for the CDR3: TGTGCCACCAGCAGAGACAGGGGGAACTATGGCTACACCTTC. This codes for CATSRDRGNYGYTF.

The chain uses TRBV30 and TRBJ2-7; 10 bases align to TRBD2. There are 15 residues in the CDR3. The trim removed 2 bases at V and 3 bases at J, leaving 7 bases unmatched. Germline CDR1 is GTSNPN and CDR2 is SVGIG (reference sequence). The CDR3 region is CAWSRPLAGYYEQYF. The CDR3 coding sequence is TGTGCCTGGAGTCGCCCACTAGCGGGGTACTACGAGCAGTACTTC. Full variable domain (remainder filled in from reference TRBV30 and TRBJ2-7): SQTIHQWPATLVQPVGSPLSLECTVEGTSNPNLYWYRQAAGRGLQLLFYSVGIGQISSEVPQNLSASRPQDRQFILSSKKLLLSDSGFYLCAWSRPLAGYYEQYFGPGTRLTVT.

This clone was seen only a few times. J is TRBJ1-2 and V is TRBV30, with D unresolved. The germline V and J ends were trimmed by 5 bases and 4 bases, with 8 bases remaining between them. Looked up from germline, CDR1 is GTSNPN and CDR2 is SVGIG (reference sequence). The CDR3 extends over 11 amino acids. The CDR3, as DNA: TGTGCCTGGTCAGTCGGCTATGGCTACACCTTC. Translated, it gives CAWSVGYGYTF.

The V gene is TRBV4-2, the J gene TRBJ1-2, with 8 bases that match TRBD1. Unmatched junction bases numbered 6, after V lost 1 base and J lost 8 bases. This CDR3 has 14 amino acids. Looked up from germline, CDR1 is LGHNA and CDR2 is YNFKEQ. CDR3 in DNA: TGTGCCAGCAGCCAAGCTCAGGGGGCGGGCGGCTACACCTTC. As protein: CASSQAQGAGGYTF.

The chain couples TRBV2 to TRBJ2-5, with 7 bases lining up with TRBD2. This CDR3 is 12 amino acids long. The V and J ends lost 7 bases and 1 base, in that order; junction bases with no gene match: 0. From germline, CDR1 is SNHLY and CDR2 FYNNEI. CDR3 DNA: TGTGCCAGCAAGCGGGGCCAAGAGACCCAGTACTTC. The encoded protein is CASKRGQETQYF.

The chain joins TRBV28 to TRBJ2-1; D is unresolved. Germline assignment: CDR1 MDHEN and CDR2 SYDVKM. This CDR3 has 17 residues. V dropped 2 bases and J dropped 0 bases, with 14 bases sitting between them. This chain's CDR3 is CASSLRWFPSSYNEQFF. CDR3 nucleotides: TGTGCCAGCAGTTTACGGTGGTTCCCTAGCTCCTACAATGAGCAGTTCTTC.

The V gene is TRBV7-6, the J gene TRBJ2-7; no definite D call. Trimming removed 4 bases from V and 2 bases from J, with 12 bases in between. The germline V gene has CDR1 SGHVS and CDR2 FNYEAQ. CDR3 length: 14 residues. The CDR3 DNA is TGTGCCAGCAGCTCCACCGAGATGGCCTACGAGCAGTACTTC. This gives the protein CASSSTEMAYEQYF.

This clone occurred a few times. V and J are TRBV12-2 and TRBJ1-2. TRBV12-2 is classified as a pseudogene. The CDR3 covers 13 residues. As DNA, the CDR3 is TGTGCAAGTCTTGGGTATTTCGGGTTTGGCTACACCTTC. It codes for CASLGYFGFGYTF.

The J gene is TRBJ1-2, the V gene TRBV7-9; tentative D call: TRBD1 (5 bases). Germline assignment: CDR1 SEHNR and CDR2 FQNEAQ (reference sequence). This CDR3 spans 14 amino acids. Trimming removed 3 bases at V and 2 bases at J, with 10 bases between. The CDR3 sequence: CASSFAKGNYGYTF. For the CDR3, the DNA is TGTGCCAGCAGCTTCGCGAAGGGGAACTATGGCTACACCTTC.